The sequence of this T cell receptor (beta chain) was determined in a study of blood T cell repertoires in COVID-19. In the study overall: The United States, Italy and Spain supplied acute and convalescent COVID-19 samples. PBMCs, B-cell-depleted T cells, or T cells were the source of the cDNA or gDNA that made up the material.

The assay was immunoSEQ multiplex PCR, and TCRdb's table has in-frame clones only and misses some. The sample lists about 180,000 clones, roughly four fifths seen once, with 6% to 8% in the top ten. This clonotype was sampled from a woman aged 70-85 years with COVID-19, enrolled during active disease. The sequenced material came from peripheral blood.

The CDR3 spells CASRATGGSFGGYTF. CDR3 coding DNA: TGTGCCAGCAGGGCAACAGGGGGCTCCTTTGGTGGCTACACCTTC. This chain joins TRBV6-5 and TRBJ1-2, with TRBD1 matching over 9 bases. Germline V gene sequence: CDR1 MNHEY, CDR2 SVGAGI. The CDR3 extends over 15 amino acids. Trimming took 6 bases from V and 7 from J; bases not matched to a gene: 12.